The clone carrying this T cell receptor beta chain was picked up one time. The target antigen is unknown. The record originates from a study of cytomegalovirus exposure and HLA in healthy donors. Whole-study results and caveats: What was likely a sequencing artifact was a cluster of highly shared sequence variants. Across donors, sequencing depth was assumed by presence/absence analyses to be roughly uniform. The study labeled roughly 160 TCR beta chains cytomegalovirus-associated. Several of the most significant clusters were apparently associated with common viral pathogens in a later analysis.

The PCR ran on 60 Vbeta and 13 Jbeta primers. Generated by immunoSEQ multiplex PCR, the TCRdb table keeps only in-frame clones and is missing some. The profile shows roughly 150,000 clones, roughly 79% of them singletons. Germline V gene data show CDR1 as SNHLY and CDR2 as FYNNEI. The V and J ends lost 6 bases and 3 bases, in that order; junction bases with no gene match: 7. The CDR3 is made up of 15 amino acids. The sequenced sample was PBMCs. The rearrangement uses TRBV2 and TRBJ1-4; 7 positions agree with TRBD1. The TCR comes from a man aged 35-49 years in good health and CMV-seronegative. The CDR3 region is CASRRTGQPNEKLFF. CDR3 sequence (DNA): TGTGCCAGCAGGAGGACGGGACAGCCTAATGAAAAACTGTTTTTT.